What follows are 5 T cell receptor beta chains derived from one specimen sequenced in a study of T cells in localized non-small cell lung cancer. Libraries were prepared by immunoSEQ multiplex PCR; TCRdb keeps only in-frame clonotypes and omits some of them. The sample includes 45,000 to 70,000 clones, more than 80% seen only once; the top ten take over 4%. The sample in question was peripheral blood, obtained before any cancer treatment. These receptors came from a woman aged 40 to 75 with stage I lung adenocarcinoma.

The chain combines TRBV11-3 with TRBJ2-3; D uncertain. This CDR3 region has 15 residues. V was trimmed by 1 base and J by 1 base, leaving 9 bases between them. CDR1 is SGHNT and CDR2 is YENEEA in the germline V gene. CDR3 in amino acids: CASSLGVAGTDTQYF. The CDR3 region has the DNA TGTGCCAGCAGCTTAGGGGTAGCCGGCACAGATACGCAGTATTTT.

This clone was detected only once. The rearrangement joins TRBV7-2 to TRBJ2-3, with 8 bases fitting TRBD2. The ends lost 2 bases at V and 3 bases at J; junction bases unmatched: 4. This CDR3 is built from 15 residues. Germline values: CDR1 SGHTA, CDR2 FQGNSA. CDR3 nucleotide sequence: TGTGCCAGCAGCTTAAAAAGCGGGGGAACAGATACGCAGTATTTT. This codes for CASSLKSGGTDTQYF.

CDR3 sequence reads: CASSVDLGTEAFF. In nucleotides, the CDR3 is TGTGCCAGCAGCGTTGACCTGGGCACTGAAGCTTTCTTT. The genes are TRBV7-3 and TRBJ1-1; D call uncertain. CDR1 is SGHTA and CDR2 is FQGTGA in the germline V gene. Trimming pared 5 bases from V and 4 bases from J, leaving 11 bases between. The CDR3 covers 13 residues.

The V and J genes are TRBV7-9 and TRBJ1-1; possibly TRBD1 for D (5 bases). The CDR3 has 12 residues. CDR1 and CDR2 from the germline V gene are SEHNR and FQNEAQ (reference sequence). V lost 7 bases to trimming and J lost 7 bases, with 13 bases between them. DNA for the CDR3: TGTGCCAGCACCCGGACACACAATGAAGCTTTCTTT. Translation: CASTRTHNEAFF. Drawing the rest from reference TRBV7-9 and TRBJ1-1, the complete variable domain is DTGVSQNPRHKITKRGQNVTFRCDPISEHNRLYWYRQTLGQGPEFLTYFQNEAQLEKSRLLSDRFSAERPKGSFSTLEIQRTEQGDSAMYLCASTRTHNEAFFGQGTRLTVV.

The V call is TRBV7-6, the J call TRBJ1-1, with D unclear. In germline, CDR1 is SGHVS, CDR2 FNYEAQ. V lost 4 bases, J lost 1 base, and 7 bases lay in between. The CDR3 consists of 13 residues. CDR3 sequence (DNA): TGTGCCAGCAGCTCAAACAGGAACACTGAAGCTTTCTTT. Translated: CASSSNRNTEAFF.